The source of this T cell receptor (beta chain) is a study of cytomegalovirus exposure and HLA in healthy donors. With 60 Vbeta and 13 Jbeta primers, the PCR was carried out. Produced via immunoSEQ multiplex PCR; TCRdb's table is partial and in-frame only. In the table there are some 180,000 clones, roughly 74% of which are singletons. Per germline, CDR1 SEHNR and CDR2 FQNEAQ (reference sequence). There are 14 residues in the CDR3. Study-wide points: Some highly shared sequence variants likely arose as a pipeline artifact.

Worth noting for this clone: Its antigen remains unidentified. At one end, the junction sequence differs from germline, possibly due to a read error.

Sequencing used PBMCs. The chain couples TRBV7-9 to TRBJ1-5, with a weak D call TRBD1 (5 bases). This clonotype was sampled from a woman aged 30 to 39 in good health and CMV-seronegative. DNA for the CDR3: TGTTCCAGCAGCTTGGGGGGACCCAATCAGCCCCAGCATTTT. Translated: CSSSLGGPNQPQHF.